A single sample is the source of the 21 T cell receptor beta chains below, sequenced in a study of CD8 T cells in Susac syndrome. It was with random hexamers that about 0.45 to 1 ug RNA was reverse transcribed. One entry per CDR3 protein results from TCRdb running MiXCR on the immunoSEQ multiplex PCR reads. The table records 150,000 to 160,000 distinct CDR3 sequences, around 96% of them present only once. The sequenced sample was CD8+ T cells from PBMCs. The receptor set was obtained from a human donor with multiple sclerosis.

This clonotype occurred once. V and J are TRBV27 and TRBJ2-2; D may match TRBD1 or TRBD2 (5 bases each). Deletions cut 3 bases from V and 2 bases from J, with 16 bases between. CDR1 and CDR2 from the germline V gene are MNHEY and SMNVEV (reference sequence). This CDR3 region has 17 residues. Here the CDR3 reads CASSFAPLRDNTGELFF. CDR3 DNA: TGTGCCAGCAGTTTCGCACCCCTCCGGGACAACACCGGGGAGCTGTTTTTT.

This clonotype was observed once. The CDR3, as DNA: TGCGCCAGCAGCCAACCTTATTCCGGAAACTATGGCTACACCTTC. This translates into CASSQPYSGNYGYTF. The J gene is TRBJ1-2, the V gene TRBV4-1; D not certain. The CDR3 runs to 15 residues. The germline gives CDR1 MGHRA, CDR2 YSYEKL. Trimming cost V 2 bases and J 2 bases, with 12 bases left between them.

This chain connects TRBV30 to TRBJ1-2; tentative D call: TRBD1 (5 bases). The CDR3 loop spans 13 amino acids. With 7 bases removed from V and 5 bases from J, the gap between germline ends came to 17 bases. Germline V CDR1 and CDR2: GTSNPN, SVGIG (reference sequence). CDR3 bases: TGTGCCTTATCGGGGGGACCGATTTATGGCTACACCTTC. Its protein product is CALSGGPIYGYTF. The variable domain in full, with the rest retrieved from reference TRBV30 and TRBJ1-2, is SQTIHQWPATLVQPVGSPLSLECTVEGTSNPNLYWYRQAAGRGLQLLFYSVGIGQISSEVPQNLSASRPQDRQFILSSKKLLLSDSGFYLCALSGGPIYGYTFGSGTRLTVV.

The chain has TRBV9 and TRBJ2-4, with D possibly matching TRBD2 (6 bases). From germline, CDR1 is SGDLS and CDR2 YYNGEE. The CDR3 length is 14 residues. Deletions cut 2 bases from V and 0 bases from J, with 6 bases between. In DNA, the CDR3 is TGTGCCAGCAGCGTGGGACTAGCCAAAAACATTCAGTACTTC. It is translated as CASSVGLAKNIQYF.

The chain couples TRBV7-9 to TRBJ2-7, with no clear D. Trimming pared 2 bases from V and 2 bases from J, leaving 10 bases between. CDR3 length equals 14 residues. Germline V CDR1 and CDR2: SEHNR, FQNEAQ (reference sequence). The CDR3, as DNA: TGTGCCAGCAGCTTATTAGGTTCTCCCTACGAGCAGTACTTC. Protein product: CASSLLGSPYEQYF.

This chain uses TRBV30 with TRBJ2-7; D possibly corresponds to TRBD1 (5 bases). Trimming pared 3 bases from V and 7 bases from J, leaving 10 bases between. The CDR3 is made up of 11 amino acids. Germline-derived CDR1 and CDR2 are GTSNPN and SVGIG (reference sequence). DNA of the CDR3: TGTGCCTGGAGCCAGGGTGTAGAGCAGTACTTC. Protein: CAWSQGVEQYF.

The sample holds one count of this clonotype. The rearrangement uses TRBV7-2 and TRBJ2-1, with 7 nucleotides matching TRBD2. This CDR3 has 15 residues. Per the germline V gene, CDR1 is SGHTA and CDR2 is FQGNSA. The junction had 10 bases not matched to a gene; V was cut back by 4 bases and J by 7 bases. The CDR3 region has the DNA TGTGCCAGCAGCTCTAGCGGAAGAATGGGGAATGAGCAGTTCTTC. Translated: CASSSSGRMGNEQFF. The whole variable domain, filled in from reference TRBV7-2 and TRBJ2-1, reads GAGVSQSPSNKVTEKGKDVELRCDPISGHTALYWYRQSLGQGLEFLIYFQGNSAPDKSGLPSDRFSAERTGGSVSTLTIQRTQQEDSAVYLCASSSSGRMGNEQFFGPGTRLTVL.

The rearrangement joins TRBV29-1 to TRBJ2-5; 8 bases match TRBD1. Trimming took 2 bases from V and 5 from J; bases not matched to a gene: 4. The CDR3 has 13 residues. From germline, CDR1 is SQVTM and CDR2 ANQGSEA. The CDR3 nucleotides read TGCAGCGTTGAACAGGGGGCTCGGGAGACCCAGTACTTC. Protein: CSVEQGARETQYF.

The genes are TRBV5-6 and TRBJ1-6; TRBD1 matches at 9 bases. Germline V gene lookup returns CDR1 SGHDT and CDR2 YYEEEE. The junction had 6 bases not matched to a gene; V was cut back by 4 bases and J by 7 bases. The CDR3 loop spans 15 amino acids. CDR3 DNA sequence: TGTGCCAGCAGCGCGGGGACAGGGCTAAATTCACCCCTCCACTTT. It is translated as CASSAGTGLNSPLHF.

This clonotype was seen only once. The CDR3 DNA reads as TGTGCCACCAGGCAGTACACTGAAGCTTTCTTT. Its protein is CATRQYTEAFF. The chain carries TRBV19 and TRBJ1-1; D remains ambiguous. This CDR3 is built from 11 residues. The germline V gene has CDR1 LNHDA and CDR2 SQIVND (reference sequence). V lost 10 bases and J 3 bases, leaving 9 bases between the germline ends.

The rearrangement joins TRBV29-1 to TRBJ2-7; possible D gene TRBD2, 6 bases. Looked up from germline, CDR1 is SQVTM and CDR2 is ANQGSEA. The length of the CDR3 is 13 residues. Trimming pared 6 bases from V and 0 bases from J, leaving 12 bases between. The CDR3: CSVYTGGSYEQYF. CDR3 DNA sequence: TGCAGCGTCTACACCGGGGGCTCCTACGAGCAGTACTTC.

The rearrangement joins TRBV29-1 to TRBJ1-2; D is ambiguous. The ends were cut back, 0 bases at V and 8 bases at J, with 22 bases in the middle. The CDR3 contains 16 residues. The germline CDR1 and CDR2 sequences are SQVTM and ANQGSEA. This CDR3 is CSVEDLGGPDSYGYTF. The CDR3 nucleotides read TGCAGCGTTGAAGATCTTGGCGGGCCCGATTCTTACGGCTACACCTTC.

This clonotype was picked up one time. The J gene is TRBJ2-1, the V gene TRBV13; D not resolved. The germline V gene has CDR1 PRHDT and CDR2 FYEKMQ (reference sequence). This CDR3 spans 14 amino acids. The ends were cut back, 1 base at V and 2 bases at J, with 6 bases in the middle. The CDR3 protein is CASSLAVTYNEQFF. The CDR3 coding sequence is TGTGCCAGCAGCTTAGCGGTTACCTACAATGAGCAGTTCTTC.

The CDR3 loop reads CASSLTGGQGETQYF. Written as DNA, the CDR3 is TGTGCCAGCAGCTTAACGGGCGGACAGGGAGAGACCCAGTACTTC. The rearrangement links TRBV7-3 to TRBJ2-5, with 8 positions matching TRBD1. J lost 4 bases, V lost 0 bases, and 4 bases had no gene match. The CDR3 has 15 residues. Germline V lookup: CDR1 SGHTA, CDR2 FQGTGA.

The chain uses TRBV5-1 and TRBJ2-1; 9 nucleotides match TRBD2. CDR1 and CDR2 (germline): SGHRS, YFSETQ. Trimming at V came to 4 bases and at J to 4 bases, leaving 9 bases not matched to a gene. There are 16 residues in the CDR3. The CDR3 DNA sequence: TGCGCCAGCAGCGGGCGTAGTAGCGGGGGATACAATGAGCAGTTCTTC. As protein: CASSGRSSGGYNEQFF.

The DNA for the CDR3 is TGCAGCGTTGCCCAGGCGACCTATGGCTACACCTTC. Protein sequence: CSVAQATYGYTF. The J gene is TRBJ1-2, the V gene TRBV29-1; unclear D gene. The V end was cut by 4 bases, the J end by 4 bases, with 10 bases between. CDR3 size: 12 residues. Germline lookup yields CDR1 SQVTM and CDR2 ANQGSEA. The variable domain in full, completed from reference TRBV29-1 and TRBJ1-2, reads SAVISQKPSRDICQRGTSLTIQCQVDSQVTMMFWYRQQPGQSLTLIATANQGSEATYESGFVIDKFPISRPNLTFSTLTVSNMSPEDSSIYLCSVAQATYGYTFGSGTRLTVV.

This chain uses TRBV29-1 with TRBJ2-5, with 8 bases that match TRBD2. The CDR3 is made up of 14 amino acids. Germline V gene data show CDR1 as SQVTM and CDR2 as ANQGSEA. V trimming: 0 bases; J trimming: 5 bases; junction bases outside the gene matches: 5. Here the CDR3 reads CSVEDRGGVETQYF. The CDR3, as DNA: TGCAGCGTTGAAGATCGGGGGGGCGTGGAGACCCAGTACTTC.

The V gene is TRBV6-4, the J gene TRBJ2-1; D may correspond to TRBD1 or TRBD2 (6 bases each). Trimming stripped 4 bases from V and 9 bases from J, with 16 bases between. The CDR3 is 14 amino acids. Germline values: CDR1 MRHNA, CDR2 SNTAGT. CDR3 in amino acids: CASSVGGDRGEQFF. Written as DNA, the CDR3 is TGTGCCAGCAGTGTCGGGGGCGATCGGGGTGAGCAGTTCTTC.

V usage is TRBV19 and J usage is TRBJ1-6, with 9 bases identical to TRBD1. The CDR3 runs to 19 residues. The V gene end was trimmed by 4 bases and the J gene end by 8 bases; junction bases not matched to a gene: 18. Looked up from germline, CDR1 is LNHDA and CDR2 is SQIVND (reference sequence). CDR3 bases: TGTGCCAGTAGTAGCAACCGGGACAGGGACCTGGTGGGGTATTCACCCCTCCACTTT. It codes for CASSSNRDRDLVGYSPLHF.

The chain combines TRBV27 with TRBJ2-7, with 11 bases matching TRBD2. Per the germline V gene, CDR1 is MNHEY and CDR2 is SMNVEV (reference sequence). Germline trimming cut 4 bases from V and 7 bases from J; bases unmatched to any gene: 6. CDR3 length equals 14 residues. CDR3: CASSSSGGMGEQYF. The CDR3 DNA reads as TGTGCCAGCAGTTCTAGCGGGGGGATGGGGGAGCAGTACTTC.

The chain combines TRBV20-1 with TRBJ2-4, with D uncertain. This CDR3 is built from 15 residues. V was clipped by 2 bases and J by 0 bases, with 11 bases between them. Germline assignment: CDR1 DFQATT and CDR2 SNEGSKA (reference sequence). The CDR3 region has the DNA TGCAGTGCTAGAAACCCCCGGGTAGCCAAAAACATTCAGTACTTC. It encodes CSARNPRVAKNIQYF.